This T cell receptor (beta chain) was retrieved from a study of CD8 T cells in ankylosing spondylitis. Study-wide results and caveats: Apparently characteristic of ankylosing spondylitis blood was a TCR beta motif (fewer than 10 highly homologous variants).

Library preparation for TCR beta used quantitative 5'-RACE with molecular barcodes. TCRdb called the 5' RACE reads again in MiXCR, with one record for every CDR3 protein. The table lists around 300,000 distinct CDR3 sequences, less than 25% of them singletons. V was clipped by 5 bases and J by 4 bases, with 20 bases between them. This CDR3 spans 15 amino acids. Germline lookup yields CDR1 DFQATT and CDR2 SNEGSKA (reference sequence). Worth noting for this clonotype: Its antigen is unidentified.

The rearrangement links TRBV20-1 to TRBJ1-1; tentative D call: TRBD1 (6 bases). The clonotype was recovered from a female donor with ankylosing spondylitis or in good health (not recorded which). The sequenced sample consisted of blood, either unsorted or a sorted T cell fraction (not recorded which). The CDR3 bases are TGCAGTGCTCCTCATCTGGGGGCATTGGGCACTGAAGCTTTCTTT. Residues: CSAPHLGALGTEAFF.